The 26 T cell receptor beta chains below come from one sample, sequenced in a study of blood T cell repertoires in COVID-19. Method: immunoSEQ multiplex PCR; TCRdb's copy keeps in-frame clones and lacks some. The data contain about 400,000 clones, nearly 90% of them singletons. Sequenced sample: PBMCs or T cells enriched from blood (not recorded which). These receptors were collected from a woman between 18 and 30 years old with acute COVID-19.

The rearrangement uses TRBV25-1 and TRBJ2-6; D gene ambiguous. CDR1 and CDR2 (germline): MGHDK, SYGVNS. V was pared by 8 bases and J by 0 bases, with 2 bases between. The CDR3 has 12 residues. The CDR3 bases are TGTGCCAGCCGCTCTGGGGCCAACGTCCTGACTTTC. Translation: CASRSGANVLTF.

The chain employs TRBV19 and TRBJ2-1, with a weak D call TRBD2 (5 bases). This CDR3 comprises 15 residues. Germline V lookup: CDR1 LNHDA, CDR2 SQIVND (reference sequence). V lost 3 bases and J lost 5, with 14 bases in between. CDR3 region: CASSIDYAAHNEQFF. CDR3 nucleotide sequence: TGTGCCAGTAGTATTGACTACGCGGCCCACAATGAGCAGTTCTTC.

This clone was found once. Other DNA variants within this sample encode the same CDR3. The chain uses TRBV7-9 and TRBJ2-7; D is unresolved. V gave up 3 bases and J gave up 4 bases, with 7 bases separating them. This CDR3 spans 12 amino acids. Germline lookup yields CDR1 SEHNR and CDR2 FQNEAQ (reference sequence). In DNA form, the CDR3 reads TGTGCCAGCAGCTTCGGTCCTTACGAGCAGTACTTC. Its translation: CASSFGPYEQYF.

As to this clone: An end of the junction does not agree with germline; a read error may underlie this. V usage is TRBV12-3 or TRBV12-4 and J usage is TRBJ1-2, with unresolved D. The CDR3 contains 13 residues. The CDR3 region has the DNA TGTGCCAGCAGTCCCAACGGGGAGAGACCCCTTTGGTTC. Translation gives CASSPNGERPLWF.

The chain combines TRBV28 with TRBJ2-7; 9 nucleotides align to TRBD1. CDR1 is MDHEN and CDR2 is SYDVKM in the germline V gene. The CDR3 length is 19 residues. The V and J ends lost 3 bases and 2 bases, in that order; junction bases with no gene match: 17. The CDR3 sequence is CASSFRGGQGEGRAYEQYF. The CDR3 bases are TGTGCCAGCAGTTTCCGCGGGGGACAGGGCGAAGGAAGGGCCTACGAGCAGTACTTC.

The genes are TRBV2 and TRBJ2-7, with 8 nucleotides matching TRBD1. Germline values: CDR1 SNHLY, CDR2 FYNNEI. There are 14 residues in the CDR3. V shed 6 bases, J shed 4 bases, and the junction held 8 bases outside the gene matches. CDR3 protein: CASSSGTGWYEQYF. The CDR3 bases are TGTGCCAGCAGCTCCGGGACAGGATGGTACGAGCAGTACTTC.

About this clone itself: The sample contains more than one DNA sequence encoding this CDR3. V is TRBV6-4 and J is TRBJ2-2, with D unresolved. The germline V and J ends were trimmed by 0 bases and 4 bases, with 3 bases remaining between them. The length of the CDR3 is 13 residues. CDR1 is MRHNA and CDR2 is SNTAGT in the germline V gene. In DNA form, the CDR3 reads TGTGCCAGCAGTGACTCTAGCACCGGGGAGCTGTTTTTT. Its protein product is CASSDSSTGELFF.

The chain combines TRBV4-1 with TRBJ2-3; TRBD2 aligns across 7 bases. V was pared by 4 bases and J by 3 bases, with 4 bases of the junction left unmatched. Germline V gives CDR1 MGHRA, CDR2 YSYEKL. The CDR3 sequence is 14 residues long. DNA of the CDR3: TGCGCCAGCAGCCGGGGCGGGAGAACAGATACGCAGTATTTT. Translation: CASSRGGRTDTQYF.

The V call is TRBV5-1, the J call TRBJ2-3; 9 bases map to TRBD2. Unmatched junction bases numbered 6, after V lost 0 bases and J lost 4 bases. This CDR3 comprises 16 residues. Per the germline V gene, CDR1 is SGHRS and CDR2 is YFSETQ. CDR3: CASSLVWTSDPDTQYF. The CDR3 DNA reads as TGCGCCAGCAGCTTGGTTTGGACTAGCGACCCAGATACGCAGTATTTT.

The chain carries TRBV12-5 and TRBJ2-3; tentative D call: TRBD1 (6 bases). Trimming removed 0 bases from V and 2 bases from J, with 9 bases in between. Per the germline V gene, CDR1 is LGHNT and CDR2 is FRNRAP. The CDR3 runs 15 residues. The CDR3, as DNA: TGTGCTAGTGGTTTGGTACAGGGACCCACAGATACGCAGTATTTT. It specifies CASGLVQGPTDTQYF.

The V gene is TRBV28, the J gene TRBJ2-7, with 10 nucleotides matching TRBD1. This CDR3 has 13 residues. Per germline, CDR1 MDHEN and CDR2 SYDVKM. Trimming cost V 5 bases and J 2 bases; bases outside gene matches: 0. The CDR3 protein is CASSDRGPYEQYF. CDR3 nucleotides: TGTGCCAGCAGTGACAGGGGGCCCTACGAGCAGTACTTC.

This clone came up a few times. The chain carries TRBV10-3 and TRBJ2-1; D is uncertain. V lost 6 bases and J lost 8, with 11 bases in between. Germline CDR1 reads ENHRY; CDR2 reads SYGVKD. CDR3 length: 12 residues. The CDR3 reads CAISGDGYEQFF. The CDR3 bases are TGTGCCATCAGCGGAGATGGATATGAGCAGTTCTTC.

This sequence joins TRBV15 and TRBJ1-5, with TRBD1 matching over 8 bases. The germline gives CDR1 LNHNV, CDR2 YYDKDF (reference sequence). Losses at the gene ends were 5 bases for V and 1 base for J; bases not matched to a gene: 1. The CDR3 is 14 amino acids. The CDR3 sequence: CATSPGGSNQPQHF. The DNA of the CDR3 is TGTGCCACCAGCCCAGGGGGCAGCAATCAGCCCCAGCATTTT.

Here the CDR3 reads CASSSSRQGLNEKLFF. The CDR3, as DNA: TGTGCCAGCAGCTCCTCTCGACAGGGTCTTAATGAAAAACTGTTTTTT. The rearrangement links TRBV7-9 to TRBJ1-4, with 7 positions matching TRBD1. V lost 4 bases to trimming and J lost 4 bases; unmatched junction nucleotides: 9. Germline V gives CDR1 SEHNR, CDR2 FQNEAQ (reference sequence). There are 16 residues in the CDR3.

This chain links TRBV29-1 with TRBJ2-5, with TRBD2 as a possible D gene (6 bases). The CDR3 runs to 13 residues. V was clipped by 6 bases and J by 5 bases, with 16 bases between them. The germline CDR1 and CDR2 sequences are SQVTM and ANQGSEA. CDR3 in DNA: TGCAGCGTGAAGGGCCCGGGGGATGAGACCCAGTACTTC. Translated, it gives CSVKGPGDETQYF.

This chain joins TRBV6-6 and TRBJ1-3; 7 bases are a match to TRBD1. With 4 bases clipped from V and 0 bases from J, the junction kept 6 bases outside the gene matches. The V gene's germline CDR1 is MNHNY and CDR2 SVGAGI (reference sequence). The CDR3 sequence is 16 residues long. Here the CDR3 reads CASSSWDSSSGNTIYF. The CDR3 coding sequence is TGTGCCAGCAGTTCATGGGACAGTAGCTCTGGAAACACCATATATTTT.

The genes are TRBV29-1 and TRBJ2-3; unclear D gene. Deletions cut 4 bases from V and 7 bases from J, with 6 bases between. The V gene's germline CDR1 is SQVTM and CDR2 ANQGSEA. The CDR3 contains 10 residues. The CDR3 reads CSVVRNTQYF. The CDR3 DNA reads as TGCAGCGTTGTGAGGAATACGCAGTATTTT.

The chain recombines TRBV4-3 with TRBJ1-4, with a tentative D call TRBD1 (6 bases). CDR1 is LGHNA, CDR2 YSLEER, per germline. This CDR3 spans 14 amino acids. The V gene lost 1 base and the J gene lost 8 bases, with 11 bases spanning the gap. CDR3 sequence: CASSQGGPGEKLFF. In DNA, the CDR3 is TGCGCCAGCAGCCAAGGGGGGCCCGGCGAAAAACTGTTTTTT.

V usage is TRBV9 and J usage is TRBJ1-1, with D hard to call. CDR3 length: 15 residues. Germline CDR1 and CDR2: SGDLS and YYNGEE. The V gene lost 4 bases and the J gene lost 0 bases, with 13 bases spanning the gap. The CDR3 nucleotides read TGTGCCAGCAGCCCTATTAAGTTAATGAACACTGAAGCTTTCTTT. Translation gives CASSPIKLMNTEAFF. Supplemented by reference TRBV9 and TRBJ1-1, the full variable domain reads DSGVTQTPKHLITATGQRVTLRCSPRSGDLSVYWYQQSLDQGLQFLIQYYNGEERAKGNILERFSAQQFPDLHSELNLSSLELGDSALYFCASSPIKLMNTEAFFGQGTRLTVV.

V is TRBV3-1 (or the pseudogene TRBV3-2) and J is TRBJ1-1; no firm D call. Germline values: CDR1 LGHDT, CDR2 YNNKEL (reference sequence). Trimming left V 5 bases short and J 5 bases short, with 18 bases between. The CDR3 loop spans 15 amino acids. The CDR3 nucleotides are TGTGCCAGCAGCGCGGGCTCCGGGGATTTGACTGAAGCTTTCTTT. Its translation: CASSAGSGDLTEAFF.

V and J are TRBV3-1 (or the pseudogene TRBV3-2) and TRBJ2-3; D is possibly TRBD2 (6 bases). The germline CDR1 and CDR2 sequences are LGHDT and YNNKEL (reference sequence). V shed 1 base and J shed 5 bases, with 16 bases lying between them. CDR3 length: 16 residues. The CDR3 loop reads CASSQVAAFPLDTQYF. The CDR3 DNA is TGTGCCAGCAGCCAAGTAGCGGCATTTCCCTTAGATACGCAGTATTTT.

The V call is TRBV2, the J call TRBJ1-4; 9 bases agree with TRBD1. The germline V gene has CDR1 SNHLY and CDR2 FYNNEI. The trim removed 6 bases at V and 7 bases at J, leaving 9 bases unmatched. The CDR3 has 15 residues. The DNA of the CDR3 is TGTGCCAGCAGCTACACGGGACAGGGACGTGAAAAACTGTTTTTT. It specifies CASSYTGQGREKLFF.

The CDR3 reads CASSSTGGWAKNIQYF. CDR3 bases: TGTGCCAGCAGCTCCACAGGGGGCTGGGCCAAAAACATTCAGTACTTC. The chain carries TRBV9 and TRBJ2-4; TRBD1 matches 9 bases. This CDR3 comprises 16 residues. The ends lost 4 bases at V and 1 base at J; junction bases unmatched: 6. The germline gives CDR1 SGDLS, CDR2 YYNGEE.

This chain links TRBV9 with TRBJ1-1; tentatively, D is TRBD1 (6 bases). Germline CDR1 reads SGDLS; CDR2 reads YYNGEE. Trimming cost V 3 bases and J 1 base, with 16 bases left between them. The CDR3 consists of 16 residues. In nucleotides, the CDR3 is TGTGCCAGCAGCGCACGGACAGAAGTCGGGAACACTGAAGCTTTCTTT. This encodes CASSARTEVGNTEAFF.

CDR3 in amino acids: CATSDPRDRGYEQYF. The CDR3 DNA is TGTGCCACCAGTGACCCTCGAGACAGGGGGTACGAGCAGTACTTC. The V gene is TRBV24-1, the J gene TRBJ2-7; TRBD1 aligns across 9 bases. From germline, CDR1 is KGHDR and CDR2 SFDVKD. The CDR3 sequence is 15 residues long. V dropped 4 bases and J dropped 4; count of bases not matched to a gene: 7.

The chain uses TRBV5-1 and TRBJ1-2, with TRBD1 matching 7 bases. J gave up 2 bases and V 4 bases, and 17 bases lay outside the gene matches. The CDR3 contains 18 residues. Per the germline V gene, CDR1 is SGHRS and CDR2 is YFSETQ. CDR3 DNA sequence: TGCGCCAGCAGCCCCCCGGGGGAATCAAAGACAGGGAACTATGGCTACACCTTC. Amino acid sequence: CASSPPGESKTGNYGYTF.